This TCR beta chain was captured in a study of early T cells in non-severe SARS-CoV-2 infection (dated by TCRdb to about 2021). For the study in its entirety: Because TCR sequencing was done on bulk RNA from unsorted whole blood, the alpha and beta chains could not be paired.

A case-control design nested within a healthcare worker cohort in London, UK, was used, with weekly nasopharyngeal swab PCR tests and blood sampling performed. Healthcare workers were recruited between 23 and 31 March 2020, during the week of the UK lockdown, and were followed weekly for up to roughly 15 weeks. At least ten counts were recorded for this clonotype. Its antigen is currently not known. No much larger clone is present one base from it, and per-base qualities are unavailable. The library relied on 5' RACE. This sample was sequenced with a NextSeq 500. To correct for sequencing error and PCR bias, the TCR library protocol tagged individual cDNA molecules with unique molecular identifiers. Both TCR alpha and beta chains were sequenced, and tight co-correlation was observed between alpha and beta sequence abundances in each sample. As for how the authors treated the data: Decombinator V4 was used to perform V gene, J gene and CDR3 annotation of TCR sequences. Expanded TCRs were defined as changing significantly between any two time points under a Poisson model with p below 0.0001. TCR abundances were normalised to the total number of TCRs sequenced per sample and were expressed as counts per million. TRAV1-2 paired with TRAJ12, TRAJ20 or TRAJ33 defined MAIT TCRs, while TRAV10 paired with TRAJ18 defined iNKT TCRs. VDJdb, accessed 1 November 2021, was searched for CMV, EBV and SARS-CoV-2 annotated TCRs, with TCRs annotated for multiple antigens excluded. The public sequencing data were trimmed at Q25 with fastp and processed into clonotypes with MiXCR by TCRdb, which kept only in-frame beta chains. When rows share a CDR3 protein, they turn into one entry using the most common DNA and genes. For this entry, the V and J calls and clone size follow TCRdb and not the study's own pipeline. For this sample the table gives some 48,000 distinct CDR3 sequences, of which 6% to 8% were detected only once. The leading ten clones occupy roughly 6% of the sample.

General conclusions and limits of the study: VDJdb matching was skewed toward anti-spike CD8 responses and likely underestimated virus-specific expansions, missing private and CD4 specificities.

CDR1 and CDR2 are drawn from the germline V gene: SQVTM, ANQGSEA. The germline V and J ends show losses of 6 bases and 3 bases respectively, and no gene match explains 8 bases of the junction. From cysteine to phenylalanine, the CDR3 is 14 amino acids long. Here the CDR3 DNA is all that survives: 42 bases in frame from base 1. This sequence was found in an adult who was a healthcare worker with PCR-confirmed SARS-CoV-2 infection or an uninfected control (not recorded which). Sequenced material: whole blood. The chain joins TRBV29-1 to TRBJ2-1, and 7 bases in between align with TRBD2. The CDR3 is CSVPLARRYNEQFF. The nucleotide sequence reads TGCAGCGTGCCACTAGCGAGGCGCTACAATGAGCAGTTCTTC.